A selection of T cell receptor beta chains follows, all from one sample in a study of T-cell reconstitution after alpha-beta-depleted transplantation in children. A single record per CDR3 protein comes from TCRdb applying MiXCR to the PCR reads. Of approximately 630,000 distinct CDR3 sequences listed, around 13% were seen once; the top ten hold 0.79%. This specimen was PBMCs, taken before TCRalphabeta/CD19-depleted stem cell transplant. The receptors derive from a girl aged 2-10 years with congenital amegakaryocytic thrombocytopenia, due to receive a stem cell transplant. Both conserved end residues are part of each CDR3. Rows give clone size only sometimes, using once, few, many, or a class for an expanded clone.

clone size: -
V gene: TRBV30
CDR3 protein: CAWSVGGDTQYF

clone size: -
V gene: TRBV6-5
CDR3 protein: CASSLTETSGSSYEQYF

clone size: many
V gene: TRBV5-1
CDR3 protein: CASSFEGTGSGELFF

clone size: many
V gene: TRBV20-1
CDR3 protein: CSAPRDRGPWGSYNEQFF

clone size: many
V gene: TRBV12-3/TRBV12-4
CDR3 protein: CASSLAQESEQYF

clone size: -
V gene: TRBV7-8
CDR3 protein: CASSFSGVQETQYF

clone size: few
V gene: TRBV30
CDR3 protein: CAWGGHRGGEKLFF

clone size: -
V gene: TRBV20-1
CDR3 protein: CSARDRRLAGLGADTYF

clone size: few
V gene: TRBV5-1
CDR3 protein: CASSARQARYGYTF

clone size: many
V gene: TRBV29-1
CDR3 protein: CSVFLDVGYTF

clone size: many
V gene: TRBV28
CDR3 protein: CASTGWGEQYF

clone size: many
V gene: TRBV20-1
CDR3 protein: CSARAGGLSSTDTQYF

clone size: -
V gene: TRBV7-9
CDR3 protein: CASSLTPLREQYF

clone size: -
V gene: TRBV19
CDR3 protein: CASSGTSANEQFF